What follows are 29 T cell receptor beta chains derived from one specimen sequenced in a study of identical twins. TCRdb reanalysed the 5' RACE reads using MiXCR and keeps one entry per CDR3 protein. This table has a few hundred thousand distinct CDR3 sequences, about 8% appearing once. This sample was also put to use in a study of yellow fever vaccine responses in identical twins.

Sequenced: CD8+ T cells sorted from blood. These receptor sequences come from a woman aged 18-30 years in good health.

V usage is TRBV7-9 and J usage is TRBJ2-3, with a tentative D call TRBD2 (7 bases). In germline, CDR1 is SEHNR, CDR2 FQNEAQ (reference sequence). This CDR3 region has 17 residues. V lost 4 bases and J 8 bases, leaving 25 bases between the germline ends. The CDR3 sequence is CASSSIGGRDDGGTQYF. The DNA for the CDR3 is TGTGCCAGCAGCTCCATCGGGGGGCGGGACGATGGGGGTACGCAGTATTTT. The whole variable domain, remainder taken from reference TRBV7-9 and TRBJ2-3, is DTGVSQNPRHKITKRGQNVTFRCDPISEHNRLYWYRQTLGQGPEFLTYFQNEAQLEKSRLLSDRFSAERPKGSFSTLEIQRTEQGDSAMYLCASSSIGGRDDGGTQYFGPGTRLTVL.

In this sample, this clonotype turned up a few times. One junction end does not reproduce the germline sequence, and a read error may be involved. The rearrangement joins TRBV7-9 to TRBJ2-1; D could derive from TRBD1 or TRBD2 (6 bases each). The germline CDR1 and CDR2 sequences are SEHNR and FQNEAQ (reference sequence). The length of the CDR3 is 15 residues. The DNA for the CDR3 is TGTGCCAGCAGGTTAGAGTCGGGGGCCGGAAATGAGCAGTTCTTC. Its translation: CASRLESGAGNEQFF.

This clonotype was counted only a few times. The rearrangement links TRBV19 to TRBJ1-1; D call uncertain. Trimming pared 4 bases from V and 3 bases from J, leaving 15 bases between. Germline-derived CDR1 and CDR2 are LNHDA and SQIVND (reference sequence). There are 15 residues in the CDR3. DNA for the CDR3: TGTGCCAGTAGTAATTCTTTTGGAGAGGACACTGAAGCTTTCTTT. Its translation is CASSNSFGEDTEAFF. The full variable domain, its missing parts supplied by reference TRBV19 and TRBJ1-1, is DGGITQSPKYLFRKEGQNVTLSCEQNLNHDAMYWYRQDPGQGLRLIYYSQIVNDFQKGDIAEGYSVSREKKESFPLTVTSAQKNPTAFYLCASSNSFGEDTEAFFGQGTRLTVV.

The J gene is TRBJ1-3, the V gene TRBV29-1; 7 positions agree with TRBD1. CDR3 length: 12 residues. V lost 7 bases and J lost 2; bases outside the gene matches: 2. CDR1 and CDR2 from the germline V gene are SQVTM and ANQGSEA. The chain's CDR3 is CSAQGAGNTIYF. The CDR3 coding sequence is TGCAGCGCCCAGGGGGCTGGAAACACCATATATTTT.

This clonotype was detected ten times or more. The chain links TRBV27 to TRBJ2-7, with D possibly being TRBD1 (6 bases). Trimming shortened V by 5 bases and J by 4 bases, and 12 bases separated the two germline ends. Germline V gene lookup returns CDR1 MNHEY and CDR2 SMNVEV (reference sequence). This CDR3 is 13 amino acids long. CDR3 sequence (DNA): TGTGCCAGCAGTGTCAGGGGTTTATACGAGCAGTACTTC. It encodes CASSVRGLYEQYF.

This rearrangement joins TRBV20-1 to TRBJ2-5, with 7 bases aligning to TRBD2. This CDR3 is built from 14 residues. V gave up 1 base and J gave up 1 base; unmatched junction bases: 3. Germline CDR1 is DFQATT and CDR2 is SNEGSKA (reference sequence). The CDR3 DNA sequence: TGCAGTGCTAGAGCAGGCGGGGGCCAAGAGACCCAGTACTTC. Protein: CSARAGGGQETQYF.

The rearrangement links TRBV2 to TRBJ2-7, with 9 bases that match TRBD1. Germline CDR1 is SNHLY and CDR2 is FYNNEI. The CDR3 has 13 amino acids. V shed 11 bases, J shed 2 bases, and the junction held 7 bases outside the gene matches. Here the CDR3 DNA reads TGTGCCGCTATTGACAGGGGGACCTACGAGCAGTACTTC. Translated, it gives CAAIDRGTYEQYF.

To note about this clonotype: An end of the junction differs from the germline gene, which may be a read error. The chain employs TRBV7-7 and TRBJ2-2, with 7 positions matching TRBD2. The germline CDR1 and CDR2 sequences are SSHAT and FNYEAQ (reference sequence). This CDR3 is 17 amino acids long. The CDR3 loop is CASSPGGRELNTGELFF. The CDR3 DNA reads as TGTGCTAGCAGCCCCGGCGGGCGGGAGTTGAACACCGGGGAGCTGTTTTTT.

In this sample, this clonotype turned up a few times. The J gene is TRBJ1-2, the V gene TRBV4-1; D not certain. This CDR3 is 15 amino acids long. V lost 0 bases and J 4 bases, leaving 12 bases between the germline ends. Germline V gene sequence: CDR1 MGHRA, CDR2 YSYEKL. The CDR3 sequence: CASSQDTGYLYGYTF. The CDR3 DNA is TGCGCCAGCAGCCAAGATACGGGGTATCTCTATGGCTACACCTTC.

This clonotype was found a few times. The CDR3 region is CASRRTGEATQYF. CDR3 in DNA: TGTGCCAGCAGGAGAACAGGGGAAGCGACCCAGTACTTC. The chain uses TRBV27 and TRBJ2-5, with 7 bases that match TRBD1. CDR1 is MNHEY, CDR2 SMNVEV, per germline (reference sequence). This CDR3 region has 13 residues. J was trimmed by 7 bases and V by 6 bases; bases with no gene match: 8.

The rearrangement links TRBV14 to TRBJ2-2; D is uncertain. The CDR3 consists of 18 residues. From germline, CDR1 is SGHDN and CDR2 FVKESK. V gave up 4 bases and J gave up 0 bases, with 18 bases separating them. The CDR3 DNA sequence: TGTGCCAGCAGCCCGGCCCGCAAAGGGTACTCGAACACCGGGGAGCTGTTTTTT. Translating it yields CASSPARKGYSNTGELFF.

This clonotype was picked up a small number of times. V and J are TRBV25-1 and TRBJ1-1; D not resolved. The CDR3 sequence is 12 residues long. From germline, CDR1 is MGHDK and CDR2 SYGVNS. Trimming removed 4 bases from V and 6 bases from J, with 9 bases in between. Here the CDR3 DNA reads TGTGCCAGCAGTGGGGGTGGGCCTGAAGCTTTCTTT. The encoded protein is CASSGGGPEAFF.

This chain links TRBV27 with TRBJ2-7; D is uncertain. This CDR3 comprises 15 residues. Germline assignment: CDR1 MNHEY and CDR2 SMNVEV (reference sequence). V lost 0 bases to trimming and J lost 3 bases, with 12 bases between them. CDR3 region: CASSLSKKTGYEQYF. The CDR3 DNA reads TGTGCCAGCAGTTTATCGAAGAAGACGGGCTACGAGCAGTACTTC.

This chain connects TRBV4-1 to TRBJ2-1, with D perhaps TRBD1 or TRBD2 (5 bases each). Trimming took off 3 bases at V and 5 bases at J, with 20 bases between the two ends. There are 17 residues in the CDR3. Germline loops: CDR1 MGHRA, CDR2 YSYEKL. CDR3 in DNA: TGCGCCAGCAGCCACTTAAGGGGCAGCGGAGATGACAATGAGCAGTTCTTC. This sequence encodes CASSHLRGSGDDNEQFF.

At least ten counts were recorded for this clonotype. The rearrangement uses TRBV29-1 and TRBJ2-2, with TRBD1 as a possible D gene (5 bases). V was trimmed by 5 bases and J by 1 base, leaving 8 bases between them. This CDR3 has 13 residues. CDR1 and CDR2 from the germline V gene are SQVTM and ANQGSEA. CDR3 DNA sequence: TGCAGCGTTCAGGGCAAGAACACCGGGGAGCTGTTTTTT. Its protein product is CSVQGKNTGELFF.

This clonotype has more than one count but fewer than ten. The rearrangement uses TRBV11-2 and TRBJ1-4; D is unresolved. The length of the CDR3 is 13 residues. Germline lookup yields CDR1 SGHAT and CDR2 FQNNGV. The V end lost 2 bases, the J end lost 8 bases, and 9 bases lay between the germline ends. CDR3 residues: CASSLHPKEKLFF. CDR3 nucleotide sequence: TGTGCCAGCAGCTTACATCCAAAGGAAAAACTGTTTTTT. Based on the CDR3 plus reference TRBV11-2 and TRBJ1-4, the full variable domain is EAGVAQSPRYKIIEKRQSVAFWCNPISGHATLYWYQQILGQGPKLLIQFQNNGVVDDSQLPKDRFSAERLKGVDSTLKIQPAKLEDSAVYLCASSLHPKEKLFFGSGTQLSVL.

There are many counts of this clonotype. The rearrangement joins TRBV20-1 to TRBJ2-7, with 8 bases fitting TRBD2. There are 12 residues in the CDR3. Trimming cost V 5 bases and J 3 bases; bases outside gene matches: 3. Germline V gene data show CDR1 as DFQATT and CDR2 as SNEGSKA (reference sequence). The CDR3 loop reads CSARGTSYEQYF. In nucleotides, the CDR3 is TGCAGTGCTCGCGGGACTAGCTACGAGCAGTACTTC.

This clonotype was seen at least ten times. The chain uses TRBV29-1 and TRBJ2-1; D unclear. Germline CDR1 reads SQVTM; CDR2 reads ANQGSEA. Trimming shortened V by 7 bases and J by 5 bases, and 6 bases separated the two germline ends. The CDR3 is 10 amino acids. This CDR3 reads CSDGDNEQFF. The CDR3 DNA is TGCAGCGATGGAGACAATGAGCAGTTCTTC.

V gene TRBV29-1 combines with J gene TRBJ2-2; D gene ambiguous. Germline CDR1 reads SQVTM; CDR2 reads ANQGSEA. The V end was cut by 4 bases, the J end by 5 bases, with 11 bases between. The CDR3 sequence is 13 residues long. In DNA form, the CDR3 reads TGCAGCGTTGGTTTGTGGGATACCGGGGAGCTGTTTTTT. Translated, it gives CSVGLWDTGELFF.

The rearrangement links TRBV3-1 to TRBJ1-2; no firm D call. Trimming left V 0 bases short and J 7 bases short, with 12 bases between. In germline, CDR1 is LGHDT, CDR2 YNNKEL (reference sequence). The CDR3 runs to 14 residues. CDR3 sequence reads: CASSQDLSGGGYTF. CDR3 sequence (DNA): TGTGCCAGCAGCCAAGATCTGTCAGGAGGTGGCTACACCTTC.

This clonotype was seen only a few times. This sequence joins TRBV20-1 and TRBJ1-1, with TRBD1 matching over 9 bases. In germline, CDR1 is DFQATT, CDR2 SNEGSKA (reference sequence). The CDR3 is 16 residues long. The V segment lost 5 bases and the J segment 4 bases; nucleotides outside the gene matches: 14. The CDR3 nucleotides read TGCAGTGCTCCCCATCTTACAGGGGGCCTAGGCACTGAAGCTTTCTTT. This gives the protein CSAPHLTGGLGTEAFF.

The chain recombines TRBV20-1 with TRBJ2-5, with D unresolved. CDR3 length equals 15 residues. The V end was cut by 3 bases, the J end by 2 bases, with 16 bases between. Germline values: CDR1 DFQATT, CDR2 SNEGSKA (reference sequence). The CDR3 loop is CSASPSRDQQETQYF. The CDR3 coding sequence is TGCAGTGCTAGTCCCTCGAGAGACCAACAAGAGACCCAGTACTTC.

DNA of the CDR3: TGCGCCAGCAGCCAAGATTGGAACTTAGCCTCCTACGAGCAGTACTTC. Its protein is CASSQDWNLASYEQYF. V and J are TRBV4-3 and TRBJ2-7; D gene uncertain. The germline gives CDR1 LGHNA, CDR2 YSLEER. Trimming shortened V by 0 bases and J by 0 bases, and 12 bases separated the two germline ends. This CDR3 comprises 16 residues.

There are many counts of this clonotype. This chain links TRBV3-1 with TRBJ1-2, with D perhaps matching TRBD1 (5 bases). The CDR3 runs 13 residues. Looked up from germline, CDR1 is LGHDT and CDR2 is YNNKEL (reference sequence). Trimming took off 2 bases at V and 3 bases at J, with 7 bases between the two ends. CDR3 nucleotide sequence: TGTGCCAGCAGCCAAAGGGGTGACTATGGCTACACCTTC. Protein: CASSQRGDYGYTF.

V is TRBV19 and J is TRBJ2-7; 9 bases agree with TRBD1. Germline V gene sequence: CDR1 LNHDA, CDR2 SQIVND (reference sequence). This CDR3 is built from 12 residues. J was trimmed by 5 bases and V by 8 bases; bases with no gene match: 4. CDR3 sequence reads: CASRTGVNEQYF. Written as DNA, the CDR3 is TGTGCCAGTCGGACAGGGGTCAACGAGCAGTACTTC.

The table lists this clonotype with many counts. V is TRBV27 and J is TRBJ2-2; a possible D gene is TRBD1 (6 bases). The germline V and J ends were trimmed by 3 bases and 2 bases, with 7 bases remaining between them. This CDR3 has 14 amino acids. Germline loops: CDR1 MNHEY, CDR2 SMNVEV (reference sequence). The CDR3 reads CASSLGTNTGELFF. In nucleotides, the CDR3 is TGTGCCAGCAGTTTGGGGACAAACACCGGGGAGCTGTTTTTT.

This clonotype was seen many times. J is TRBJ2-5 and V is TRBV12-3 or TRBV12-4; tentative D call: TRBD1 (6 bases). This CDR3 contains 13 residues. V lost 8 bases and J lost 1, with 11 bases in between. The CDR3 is CASLWTVQETQYF. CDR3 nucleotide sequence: TGTGCCAGCCTCTGGACAGTCCAAGAGACCCAGTACTTC.

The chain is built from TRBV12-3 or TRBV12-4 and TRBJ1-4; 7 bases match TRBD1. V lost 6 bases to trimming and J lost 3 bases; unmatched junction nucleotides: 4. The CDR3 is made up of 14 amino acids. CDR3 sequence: CASRMDRSNEKLFF. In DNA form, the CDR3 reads TGTGCCAGCAGAATGGACAGGTCTAATGAAAAACTGTTTTTT.

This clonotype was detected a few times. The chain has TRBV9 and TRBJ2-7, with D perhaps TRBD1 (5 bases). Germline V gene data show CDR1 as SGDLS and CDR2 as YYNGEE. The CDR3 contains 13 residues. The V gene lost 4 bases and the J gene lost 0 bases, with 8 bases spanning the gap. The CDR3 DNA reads TGTGCCAGCAGCCAGACAGACTCCTACGAGCAGTACTTC. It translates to CASSQTDSYEQYF.